The clone carrying this T cell receptor (beta chain) came up a few times. Its antigen remains unidentified. This sample was taken from a study of cytomegalovirus exposure and HLA in healthy donors. Looking at the study overall: In an early release, HLA-typed donors contributed tens of millions of unique TCR sequences. Whole-study findings and limits: Both high specificity and high sensitivity reportedly marked the classifier's diagnosis of cytomegalovirus status. Analysis was carried out at a later point, and it linked a missense DCLRE1C variant to TCR beta V- and J-gene trimming. While the bulk of TCR sequences proved rare, some public TCRs turned up in many donors.

The primer mix had 60 Vbeta and 13 Jbeta primers. Here immunoSEQ multiplex PCR was the method, and the copy in TCRdb shows in-frame clones only, minus some. The profile covers 110,000 to 150,000 clones, with 76% appearing a single time and 1.5% to 2% taken by the ten largest. This TCR was recovered from a woman aged 40 to 50 in good health and CMV-seronegative. The sample consisted of PBMCs.

The CDR3 sequence: CASSSIQGGPTEAFF. The CDR3 bases are TGTGCCAGTAGTTCGATTCAGGGTGGCCCCACTGAAGCTTTCTTT. V gene TRBV19 combines with J gene TRBJ1-1, with D possibly matching TRBD1 (5 bases). CDR3 length: 15 residues. CDR1 is LNHDA, CDR2 SQIVND, per germline (reference sequence). V was pared by 5 bases and J by 4 bases, with 17 bases between. The entire variable domain, with the rest obtained from reference TRBV19 and TRBJ1-1, is as follows: DGGITQSPKYLFRKEGQNVTLSCEQNLNHDAMYWYRQDPGQGLRLIYYSQIVNDFQKGDIAEGYSVSREKKESFPLTVTSAQKNPTAFYLCASSSIQGGPTEAFFGQGTRLTVV.